A single sample gave rise to the 5 T cell receptor beta chains below, sequenced in a study of cytomegalovirus exposure and HLA in healthy donors. PCR involved 60 Vbeta and 13 Jbeta primers. Clones were sequenced by immunoSEQ multiplex PCR, and TCRdb holds only the in-frame ones, with some missing. The repertoire includes 85,000 to 130,000 clones, approximately 72% of them detected once, and around an eighth sits in the top ten. The sample comprised PBMCs. These receptors came from a male donor in good health and CMV-seropositive.

The rearrangement links TRBV29-1 to TRBJ1-5; 9 bases are a match to TRBD1. V dropped 4 bases and J dropped 5; count of bases not matched to a gene: 3. The CDR3 is made up of 13 amino acids. The germline V gene has CDR1 SQVTM and CDR2 ANQGSEA. CDR3 loop: CSVVGQGDQPQHF. The CDR3 region has the DNA TGCAGCGTTGTGGGACAGGGAGATCAGCCCCAGCATTTT.

V usage is TRBV5-1 and J usage is TRBJ2-3, with D tentatively TRBD1 (5 bases). The CDR3 runs 16 residues. The germline V gene encodes CDR1 SGHRS and CDR2 YFSETQ. Trimming left V 1 base short and J 0 bases short, with 12 bases between. CDR3 in amino acids: CASSLSDNPSTDTQYF. CDR3 DNA sequence: TGCGCCAGCAGCTTGTCGGACAACCCTAGCACAGATACGCAGTATTTT.

This clone has more than one count but fewer than ten. The chain carries TRBV10-3 and TRBJ1-6; D is possibly TRBD1 (5 bases). There are 14 residues in the CDR3. V lost 4 bases and J 9 bases, leaving 13 bases between the germline ends. Germline loops: CDR1 ENHRY, CDR2 SYGVKD. The CDR3 coding sequence is TGTGCCATCAGTGGACAGAGCAAAGGTTCACCCCTCCACTTT. Residues: CAISGQSKGSPLHF.

This clone was seen a few times. The chain combines TRBV7-2 with TRBJ2-5; 9 nucleotides match TRBD2. The V segment lost 1 base and the J segment 5 bases; nucleotides outside the gene matches: 8. The germline gives CDR1 SGHTA, CDR2 FQGNSA. The CDR3 is made up of 16 amino acids. The chain's CDR3 is CASSLVRGGAGETQYF. CDR3 nucleotides: TGTGCCAGCAGCTTAGTTCGCGGGGGGGCAGGGGAGACCCAGTACTTC.

J is TRBJ2-2 and V is TRBV18, with D possibly TRBD1 on 5 matching bases. Germline V gene data show CDR1 as KGHSH and CDR2 as LQKENI. Trimming cost V 1 base and J 3 bases, with 6 bases left between them. The CDR3 runs 14 residues. The CDR3 sequence is CASSPQGYTGELFF. Here the CDR3 DNA reads TGTGCCAGCTCACCACAGGGGTACACCGGGGAGCTGTTTTTT.